This T cell receptor beta chain derives from a study of blood T cell repertoires in COVID-19. The overall study: Sites across the United States, Italy and Spain contributed samples from acute and convalescent COVID-19. PBMCs, B-cell-depleted T cells, or T cells provided the cDNA or gDNA that made up the material.

Participants' own reports of clinical history determined their cohort assignment. Using immunoSEQ multiplex PCR, the repertoire was profiled, and TCRdb retains in-frame clones only, with some absent. This sample has 100,000 to 150,000 clones, with approximately 86% found just once. The V end was cut by 0 bases, the J end by 4 bases, with 13 bases between. CDR3 length equals 17 residues. Germline values: CDR1 LGHDT, CDR2 YNNKEL (reference sequence). The genes are TRBV3-1 (or the pseudogene TRBV3-2) and TRBJ1-6; no firm D call. The source material was PBMCs or T cells enriched from blood (not recorded which). The source of this sequence is a woman aged 45-65 years who had recovered from COVID-19. CDR3 sequence (DNA): TGTGCCAGCAGCCAAGACTGGGCCTCAGATTATAATTCACCCCTCCACTTT. Translating gives CASSQDWASDYNSPLHF.